This T cell receptor (beta chain) is drawn from a study of technical replicates of blood from a handful of donors. CDR3 length: 14 residues. V was pared by 2 bases and J by 3 bases, with 8 bases between. In germline, CDR1 is SGHVS, CDR2 FQNEAQ. Some clones are missing from TCRdb's copy, which holds only in-frame ones; the method was immunoSEQ multiplex PCR. This table has fewer than 90,000 clones, about 94% appearing once. The material sequenced was T cells isolated from PBMCs. The sequence was obtained from a human donor in good health. This chain joins TRBV7-8 and TRBJ1-3; D not certain. The CDR3 loop reads CASSLSFYGNTIYF. CDR3 sequence (DNA): TGTGCCAGCAGCTTATCGTTTTATGGAAACACCATATATTTT.